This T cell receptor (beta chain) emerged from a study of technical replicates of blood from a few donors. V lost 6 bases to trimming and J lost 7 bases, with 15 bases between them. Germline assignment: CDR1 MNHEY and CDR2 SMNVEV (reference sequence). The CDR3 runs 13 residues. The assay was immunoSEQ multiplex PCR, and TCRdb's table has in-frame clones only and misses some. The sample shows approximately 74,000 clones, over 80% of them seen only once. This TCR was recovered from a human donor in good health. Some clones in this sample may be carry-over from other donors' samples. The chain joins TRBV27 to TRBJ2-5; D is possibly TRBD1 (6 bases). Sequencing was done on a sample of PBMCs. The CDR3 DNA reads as TGTGCCAGCAGCCAGGACAGAGGGGGGACCCAGTACTTC. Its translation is CASSQDRGGTQYF.